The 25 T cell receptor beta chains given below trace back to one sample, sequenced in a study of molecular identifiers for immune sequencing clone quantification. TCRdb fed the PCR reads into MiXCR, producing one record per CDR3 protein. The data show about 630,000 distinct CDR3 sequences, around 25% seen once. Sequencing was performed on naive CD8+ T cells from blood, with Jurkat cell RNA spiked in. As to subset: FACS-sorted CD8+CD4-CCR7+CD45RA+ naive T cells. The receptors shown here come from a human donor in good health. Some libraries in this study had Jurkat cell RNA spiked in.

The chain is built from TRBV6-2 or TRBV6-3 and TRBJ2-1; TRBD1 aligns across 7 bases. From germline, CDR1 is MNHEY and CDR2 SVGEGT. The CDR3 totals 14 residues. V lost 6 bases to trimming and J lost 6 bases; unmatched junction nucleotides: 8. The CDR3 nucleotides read TGTGCCAGCAGGACCGATGAGGGGGCCAATGAGCAGTTCTTC. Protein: CASRTDEGANEQFF.

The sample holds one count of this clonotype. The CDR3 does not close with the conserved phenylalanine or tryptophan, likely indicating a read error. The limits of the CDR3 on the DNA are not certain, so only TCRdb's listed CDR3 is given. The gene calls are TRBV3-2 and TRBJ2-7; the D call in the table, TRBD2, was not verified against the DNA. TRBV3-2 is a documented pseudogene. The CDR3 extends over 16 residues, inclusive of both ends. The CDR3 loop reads CASSHKSSGRSYEQYL.

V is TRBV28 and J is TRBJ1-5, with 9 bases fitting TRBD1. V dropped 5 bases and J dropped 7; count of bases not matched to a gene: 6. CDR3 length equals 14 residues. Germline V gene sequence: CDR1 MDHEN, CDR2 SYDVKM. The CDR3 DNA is TGTGCCAGCAGTCTCCCGACAGGGGGACAGCCCCAGCATTTT. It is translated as CASSLPTGGQPQHF.

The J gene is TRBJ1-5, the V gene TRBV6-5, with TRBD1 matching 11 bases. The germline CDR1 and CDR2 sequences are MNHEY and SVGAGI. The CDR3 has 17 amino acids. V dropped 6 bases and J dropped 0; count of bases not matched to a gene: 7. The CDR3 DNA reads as TGTGCCAGCAGAAAGGACAGGGGGCCCTATAGCAATCAGCCCCAGCATTTT. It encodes CASRKDRGPYSNQPQHF.

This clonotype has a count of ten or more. CDR3 amino acids: CASSLGLGEGPEQYF. The CDR3 bases are TGTGCCAGCAGTTTAGGGCTTGGGGAGGGGCCCGAGCAGTACTTC. V gene TRBV27 combines with J gene TRBJ2-7; 7 bases map to TRBD2. With V trimmed by 2 bases and J by 6 bases, 10 bases remained unmatched. The CDR3 runs to 15 residues. From germline, CDR1 is MNHEY and CDR2 SMNVEV (reference sequence).

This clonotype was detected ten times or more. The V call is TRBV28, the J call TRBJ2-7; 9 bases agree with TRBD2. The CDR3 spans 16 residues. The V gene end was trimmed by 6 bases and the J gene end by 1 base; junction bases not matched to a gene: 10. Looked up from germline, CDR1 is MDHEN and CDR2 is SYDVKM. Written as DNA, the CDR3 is TGTGCCAGCAGGATAACCCTTAGCGGGGGATCCTACGAGCAGTACTTC. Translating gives CASRITLSGGSYEQYF.

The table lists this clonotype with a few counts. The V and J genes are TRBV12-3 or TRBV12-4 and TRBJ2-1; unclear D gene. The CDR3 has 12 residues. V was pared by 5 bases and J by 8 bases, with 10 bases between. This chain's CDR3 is CASSPFGDEQFF. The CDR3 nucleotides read TGTGCCAGCAGTCCCTTTGGGGATGAGCAGTTCTTC.

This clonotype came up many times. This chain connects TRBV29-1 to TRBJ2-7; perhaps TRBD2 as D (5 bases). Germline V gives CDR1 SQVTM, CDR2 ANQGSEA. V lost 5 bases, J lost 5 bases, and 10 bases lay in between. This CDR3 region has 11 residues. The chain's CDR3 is CSVPLGNEQYF. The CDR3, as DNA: TGCAGCGTTCCTCTCGGGAACGAGCAGTACTTC.

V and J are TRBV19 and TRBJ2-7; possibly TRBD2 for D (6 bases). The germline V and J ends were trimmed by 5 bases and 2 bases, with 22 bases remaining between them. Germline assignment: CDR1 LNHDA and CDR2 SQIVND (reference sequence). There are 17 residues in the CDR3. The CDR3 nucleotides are TGTGCCAGTAGTCTTACCCCCCCGACAACTAGCCCCTACGAGCAGTACTTC. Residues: CASSLTPPTTSPYEQYF.

Here the CDR3 DNA reads TGTGCCAGTAGTATAGATCCGGGACAGGGGGCCTACGAGCAGTACTTC. This codes for CASSIDPGQGAYEQYF. The rearrangement joins TRBV19 to TRBJ2-7, with TRBD1 identical over 11 bases. The germline V gene has CDR1 LNHDA and CDR2 SQIVND (reference sequence). The CDR3 contains 16 residues. J lost 2 bases, V lost 0 bases, and 3 bases had no gene match.

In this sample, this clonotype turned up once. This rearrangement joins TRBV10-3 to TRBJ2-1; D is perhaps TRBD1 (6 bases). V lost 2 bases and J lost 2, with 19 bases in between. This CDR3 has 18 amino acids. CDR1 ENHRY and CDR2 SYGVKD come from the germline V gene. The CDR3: CAISEATRDTKTYNEQFF. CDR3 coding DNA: TGTGCCATCAGTGAGGCAACCCGGGACACCAAAACCTACAATGAGCAGTTCTTC.

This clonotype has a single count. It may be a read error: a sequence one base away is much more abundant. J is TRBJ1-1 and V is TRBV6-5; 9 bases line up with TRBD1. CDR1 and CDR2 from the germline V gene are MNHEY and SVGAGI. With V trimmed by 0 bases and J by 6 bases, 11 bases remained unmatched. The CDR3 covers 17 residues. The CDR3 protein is CASSYSKRTGDWAEAFF. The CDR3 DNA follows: TGTGCCAGCAGTTACTCGAAAAGGACAGGGGATTGGGCTGAAGCTTTCTTT.

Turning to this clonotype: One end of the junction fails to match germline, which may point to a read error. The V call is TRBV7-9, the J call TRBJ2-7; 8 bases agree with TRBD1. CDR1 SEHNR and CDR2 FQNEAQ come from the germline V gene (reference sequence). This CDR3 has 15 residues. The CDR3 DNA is TGTGCCTGCAGCTTAGCAGGGGGCCTAGGTGGCGAGCAGTACTTC. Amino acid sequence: CACSLAGGLGGEQYF.

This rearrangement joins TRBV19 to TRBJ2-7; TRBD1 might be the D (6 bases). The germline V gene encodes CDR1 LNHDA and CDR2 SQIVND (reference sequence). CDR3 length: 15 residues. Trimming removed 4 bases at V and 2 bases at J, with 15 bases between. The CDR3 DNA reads TGTGCCAGTAGTACGGGACACCGGAGCACCTACGAGCAGTACTTC. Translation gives CASSTGHRSTYEQYF. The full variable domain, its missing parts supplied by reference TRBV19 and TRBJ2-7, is DGGITQSPKYLFRKEGQNVTLSCEQNLNHDAMYWYRQDPGQGLRLIYYSQIVNDFQKGDIAEGYSVSREKKESFPLTVTSAQKNPTAFYLCASSTGHRSTYEQYFGPGTRLTVT.

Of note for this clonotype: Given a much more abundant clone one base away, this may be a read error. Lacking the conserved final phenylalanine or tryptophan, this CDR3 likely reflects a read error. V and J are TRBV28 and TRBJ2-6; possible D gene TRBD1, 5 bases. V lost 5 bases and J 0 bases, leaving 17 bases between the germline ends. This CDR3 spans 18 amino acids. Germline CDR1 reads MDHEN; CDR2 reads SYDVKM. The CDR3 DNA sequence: TGTGCCAGCAGTCCCTTAGACAGTCCCCTCTCTGGGGCCAACGTCCTGACTTCC. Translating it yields CASSPLDSPLSGANVLTS.

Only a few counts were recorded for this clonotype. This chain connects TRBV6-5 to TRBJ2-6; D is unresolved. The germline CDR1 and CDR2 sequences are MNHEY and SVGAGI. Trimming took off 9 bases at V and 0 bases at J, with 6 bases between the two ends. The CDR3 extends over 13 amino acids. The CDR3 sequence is CASGISGANVLTF. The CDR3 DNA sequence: TGTGCCAGTGGGATCTCTGGGGCCAACGTCCTGACTTTC.

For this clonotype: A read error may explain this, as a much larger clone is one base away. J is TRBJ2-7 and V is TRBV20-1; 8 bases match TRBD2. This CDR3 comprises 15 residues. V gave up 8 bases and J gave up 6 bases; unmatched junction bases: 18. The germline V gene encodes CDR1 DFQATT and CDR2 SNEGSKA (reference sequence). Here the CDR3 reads CSTVSPLGTSSEQYF. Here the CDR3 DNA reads TGCAGTACGGTCTCTCCCCTCGGGACTAGTTCCGAGCAGTACTTC.

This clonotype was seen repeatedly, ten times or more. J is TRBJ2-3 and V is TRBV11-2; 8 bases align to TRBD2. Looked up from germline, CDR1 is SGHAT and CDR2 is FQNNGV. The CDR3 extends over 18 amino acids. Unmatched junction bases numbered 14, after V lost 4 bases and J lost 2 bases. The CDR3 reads CASSSLAGGPLPTDTQYF. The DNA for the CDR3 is TGTGCCAGCAGCTCCCTGGCGGGGGGCCCTCTCCCCACAGATACGCAGTATTTT. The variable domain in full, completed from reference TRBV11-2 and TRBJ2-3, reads EAGVAQSPRYKIIEKRQSVAFWCNPISGHATLYWYQQILGQGPKLLIQFQNNGVVDDSQLPKDRFSAERLKGVDSTLKIQPAKLEDSAVYLCASSSLAGGPLPTDTQYFGPGTRLTVL.

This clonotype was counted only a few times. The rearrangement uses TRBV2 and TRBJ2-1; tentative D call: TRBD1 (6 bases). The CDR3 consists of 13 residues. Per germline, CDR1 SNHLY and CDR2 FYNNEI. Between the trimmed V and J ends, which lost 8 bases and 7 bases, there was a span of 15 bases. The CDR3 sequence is CASPGTIRNEQFF. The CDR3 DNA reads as TGTGCCAGCCCCGGGACAATTAGAAATGAGCAGTTCTTC.

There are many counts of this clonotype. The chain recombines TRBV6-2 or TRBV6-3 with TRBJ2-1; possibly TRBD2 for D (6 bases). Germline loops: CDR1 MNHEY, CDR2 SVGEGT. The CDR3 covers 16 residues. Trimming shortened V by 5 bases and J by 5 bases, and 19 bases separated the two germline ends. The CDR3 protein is CASSLTAGSGHNEQFF. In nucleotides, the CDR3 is TGTGCCAGCAGTCTAACCGCGGGGAGCGGCCACAATGAGCAGTTCTTC.

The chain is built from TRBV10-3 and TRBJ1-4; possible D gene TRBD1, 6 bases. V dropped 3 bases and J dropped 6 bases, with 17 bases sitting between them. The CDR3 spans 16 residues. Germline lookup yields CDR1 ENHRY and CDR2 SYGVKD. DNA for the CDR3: TGTGCCATCAGTGATCCAGACCAGGGGATGGATGAAAAACTGTTTTTT. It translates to CAISDPDQGMDEKLFF.

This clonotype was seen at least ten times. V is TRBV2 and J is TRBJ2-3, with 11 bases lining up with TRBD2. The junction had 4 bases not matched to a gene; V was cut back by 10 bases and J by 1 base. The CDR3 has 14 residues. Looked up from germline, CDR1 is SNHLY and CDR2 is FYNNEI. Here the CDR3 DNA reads TGTGCCAACTGGGGACTAGCGGGCACAGATACGCAGTATTTT. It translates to CANWGLAGTDTQYF.

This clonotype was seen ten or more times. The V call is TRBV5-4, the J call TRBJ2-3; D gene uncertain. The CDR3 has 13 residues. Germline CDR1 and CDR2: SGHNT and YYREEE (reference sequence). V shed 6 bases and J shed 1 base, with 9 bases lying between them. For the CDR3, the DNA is TGTGCCAGCAAAGACATAGGCACAGATACGCAGTATTTT. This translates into CASKDIGTDTQYF.

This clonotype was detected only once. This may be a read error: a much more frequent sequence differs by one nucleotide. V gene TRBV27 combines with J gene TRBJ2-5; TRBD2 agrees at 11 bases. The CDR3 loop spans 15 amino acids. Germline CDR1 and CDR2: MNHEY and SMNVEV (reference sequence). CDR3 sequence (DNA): TGTGCCAGCAGTGATGGGACTAGCGGCCAAGAGCCCCAGTACTTC. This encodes CASSDGTSGQEPQYF.

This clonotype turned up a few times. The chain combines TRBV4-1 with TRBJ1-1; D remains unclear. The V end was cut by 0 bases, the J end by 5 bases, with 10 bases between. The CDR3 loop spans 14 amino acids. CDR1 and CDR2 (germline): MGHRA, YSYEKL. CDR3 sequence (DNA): TGCGCCAGCAGCCAAGATCAGTCGGGGACTGAAGCTTTCTTT. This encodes CASSQDQSGTEAFF.